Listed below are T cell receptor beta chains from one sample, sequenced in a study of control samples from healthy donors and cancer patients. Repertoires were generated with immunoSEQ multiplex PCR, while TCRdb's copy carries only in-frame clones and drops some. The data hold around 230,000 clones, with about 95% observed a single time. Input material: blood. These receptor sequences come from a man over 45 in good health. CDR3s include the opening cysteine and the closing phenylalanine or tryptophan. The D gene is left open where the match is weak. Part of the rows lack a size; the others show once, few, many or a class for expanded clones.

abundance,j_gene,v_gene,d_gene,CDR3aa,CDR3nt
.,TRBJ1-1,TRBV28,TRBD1,CASRLGTANTEAFF,TGTGCCAGCAGACTTGGGACAGCAAACACTGAAGCTTTCTTT
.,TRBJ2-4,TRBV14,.,CASTRIRRTLAKNIQYF,TGTGCCAGCACTAGAATTAGACGGACCCTAGCCAAAAACATTCAGTACTTC
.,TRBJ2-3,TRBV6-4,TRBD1,CASSRQGAEGTDTQYF,TGTGCCAGCAGTAGACAGGGGGCAGAGGGCACAGATACGCAGTATTTT
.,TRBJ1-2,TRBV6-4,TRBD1,CASSESGTGIYGYTF,TGTGCCAGCAGTGAGTCCGGGACAGGGATCTATGGCTACACCTTC
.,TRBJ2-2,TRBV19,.,CASIGEGSYTGELFF,TGTGCCAGTATAGGAGAGGGCAGTTACACCGGGGAGCTGTTTTTT
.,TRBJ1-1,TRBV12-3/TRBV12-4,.,CASSTDSFSEAFF,TGTGCCAGCAGTACTGACAGTTTTTCTGAAGCTTTCTTT
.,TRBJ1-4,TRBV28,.,CASSSGGKRDEKLFF,TGTGCCAGCAGTTCGGGGGGGAAGAGAGATGAAAAACTGTTTTTT
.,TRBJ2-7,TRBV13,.,CASSATGTRGPYEQYF,TGTGCCAGCAGCGCGACCGGGACTAGGGGGCCCTACGAGCAGTACTTC
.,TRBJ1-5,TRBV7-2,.,CASSFWGGQPQHF,TGTGCCAGCAGCTTTTGGGGCGGTCAGCCCCAGCATTTT
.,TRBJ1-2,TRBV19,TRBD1,CASNQGGNYGYTF,TGTGCCAGTAACCAGGGGGGCAACTATGGCTACACCTTC
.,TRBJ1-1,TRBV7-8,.,CASSQATGFANTEAFF,TGTGCCAGCAGCCAAGCCACAGGGTTCGCGAACACTGAAGCTTTCTTT
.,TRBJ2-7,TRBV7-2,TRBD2,CASSSPGLVTEQYF,TGTGCCAGCAGCTCGCCGGGACTAGTAACCGAGCAGTACTTC
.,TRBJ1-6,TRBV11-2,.,CASSYREGQTNSYNSPLHF,TGTGCCAGCAGCTACCGAGAAGGACAGACAAACTCCTATAATTCACCCCTCCACTTT
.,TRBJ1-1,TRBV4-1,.,CASSPDLSEAFF,TGCGCCAGCAGCCCGGACCTGAGTGAAGCTTTCTTT
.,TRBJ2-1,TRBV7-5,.,CVRSHRTPSSYNEQFF,TGTGTCAGAAGCCACCGGACGCCCTCCTCCTACAATGAGCAGTTCTTC
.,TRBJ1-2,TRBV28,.,CASSPPESNYGYTF,TGTGCCAGCAGTCCCCCCGAGTCTAACTATGGCTACACCTTC
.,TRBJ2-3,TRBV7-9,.,CASSYPGTVTDTQYF,TGTGCCAGCAGTTATCCCGGGACGGTCACAGATACGCAGTATTTT
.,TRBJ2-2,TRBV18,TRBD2,CASSPGLAGVGGELFF,TGTGCCAGCTCACCAGGACTAGCGGGGGTCGGCGGGGAGCTGTTTTTT
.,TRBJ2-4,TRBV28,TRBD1,CASKDRMDIQYF,TGTGCCAGCAAGGACAGGATGGACATTCAGTACTTC
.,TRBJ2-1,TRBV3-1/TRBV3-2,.,CASSQQGQEFF,TGTGCCAGCAGCCAACAGGGACAAGAGTTCTTC
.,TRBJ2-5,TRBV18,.,CASSPPSQGLETQYF,TGTGCCAGCTCACCACCGAGCCAGGGACTCGAGACCCAGTACTTC
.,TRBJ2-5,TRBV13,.,CASSLFSRSTQYF,TGTGCCAGCAGCCTTTTTTCCCGGTCCACCCAGTACTTC
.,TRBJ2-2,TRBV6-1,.,CASSGSKGRGRIGELFF,TGTGCCAGCAGTGGGTCAAAGGGGAGGGGGCGCATCGGGGAGCTGTTTTTT
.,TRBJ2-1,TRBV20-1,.,CSALRDNEQFF,TGCAGTGCCCTTAGGGATAATGAGCAGTTCTTC
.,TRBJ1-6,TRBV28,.,CASGILGGPNSPLHF,TGTGCCAGCGGCATCCTTGGGGGGCCGAATTCACCCCTCCACTTT
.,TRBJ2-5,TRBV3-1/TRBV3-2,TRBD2,CASRPGGGETQYF,TGTGCCAGCAGGCCCGGCGGGGGGGAGACCCAGTACTTC
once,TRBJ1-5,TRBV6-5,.,CASTLEVGQPQHF,TGTGCCAGCACCCTGGAGGTTGGTCAGCCCCAGCATTTT
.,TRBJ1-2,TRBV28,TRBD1,CASSLGAGQYYGYTF,TGTGCCAGCAGTTTAGGGGCGGGACAGTACTATGGCTACACCTTC